The 30 T cell receptor beta chains below were found in one sample sequenced in a study of blood T cell repertoires in COVID-19 (TCRdb year 2020). Libraries came from the immunoSEQ multiplex PCR assay. Held by TCRdb, this immuneACCESS table contains in-frame sequences only and omits some clones. Under half of the omission traces to an unresolved V gene where checked; the cause of the rest is unknown. Across this sample there are tens of thousands of clones, with 70% to 85% seen only once. In total, the top ten clones hold roughly 4.2% of the sample. Sequences were obtained from peripheral blood. The receptors stem from a woman aged 50 to 60 with acute or convalescent COVID-19.

This chain links TRBV9 with TRBJ1-1, with D hard to call. CDR3 size: 14 residues. Germline CDR1 SGDLS, CDR2 YYNGEE. The ends were cut back, 0 bases at V and 6 bases at J, with 12 bases in the middle. CDR3 amino acids: CASSVGWQRAEAFF. DNA for the CDR3: TGTGCCAGCAGCGTAGGGTGGCAGCGGGCTGAAGCTTTCTTT.

This clone was seen once. This rearrangement joins TRBV2 to TRBJ1-3, with D tentatively TRBD1 (5 bases). V lost 6 bases, J lost 2 bases, and 23 bases lay in between. This CDR3 is built from 18 residues. CDR1 and CDR2 (germline): SNHLY, FYNNEI. CDR3 in amino acids: CASRRVGTSTGTGNTIYF. The CDR3 nucleotides are TGTGCCAGCAGAAGGGTTGGGACTTCAACCGGGACTGGAAACACCATATATTTT.

The V and J genes are TRBV7-2 and TRBJ2-7; TRBD1 aligns across 8 bases. The V segment lost 8 bases and the J segment 2 bases; nucleotides outside the gene matches: 5. CDR1 and CDR2 from the germline V gene are SGHTA and FQGNSA. The CDR3 is made up of 13 amino acids. The CDR3: CASGQGSAYEQYF. The DNA for the CDR3 is TGTGCCAGCGGACAGGGCTCGGCCTACGAGCAGTACTTC.

The rearrangement joins TRBV11-2 to TRBJ2-7; D remains unclear. V lost 2 bases, J lost 0 bases, and 17 bases lay in between. From germline, CDR1 is SGHAT and CDR2 FQNNGV. The CDR3 consists of 17 residues. CDR3 DNA: TGTGCCAGCAGCTTACCGCCGGGTCCCTACCTCTCCTACGAGCAGTACTTC. It specifies CASSLPPGPYLSYEQYF.

This clone was observed a single time. The genes are TRBV2 and TRBJ2-1; the D gene is possibly TRBD2 (6 bases). Germline CDR1 reads SNHLY; CDR2 reads FYNNEI. This CDR3 has 14 amino acids. V was cut by 7 bases and J by 7 bases, with 17 bases left in between. The CDR3 region has the DNA TGTGCCAGCACCCGGGACTCCCTTTGGAATGAGCAGTTCTTC. It is translated as CASTRDSLWNEQFF.

V and J are TRBV6-2 or TRBV6-3 and TRBJ2-7; the D gene is possibly TRBD1 (6 bases). The V gene's germline CDR1 is MNHEY and CDR2 SVGEGT. Between the trimmed V and J ends, which lost 4 bases and 5 bases, there was a span of 18 bases. The CDR3 has 15 residues. This CDR3 is CASSSGESSLDEQYF. The CDR3 DNA reads as TGTGCCAGCAGTTCAGGGGAGAGCTCCCTAGACGAGCAGTACTTC.

This sequence joins TRBV6-5 and TRBJ1-5; D gene uncertain. Germline loops: CDR1 MNHEY, CDR2 SVGAGI. CDR3 size: 15 residues. Trimming pared 2 bases from V and 2 bases from J, leaving 10 bases between. The CDR3, as DNA: TGTGCCAGCAGTTACGAGTATGGAGGCAATCAGCCCCAGCATTTT. This translates into CASSYEYGGNQPQHF.

The J gene is TRBJ2-7, the V gene TRBV27, with TRBD2 identical over 8 bases. Germline loops: CDR1 MNHEY, CDR2 SMNVEV (reference sequence). The length of the CDR3 is 13 residues. Trimming took 2 bases from V and 3 from J; bases not matched to a gene: 0. CDR3: CASSLRGGYEQYF. The DNA for the CDR3 is TGTGCCAGCAGTTTACGGGGGGGCTACGAGCAGTACTTC.

V gene TRBV28 combines with J gene TRBJ1-6, with 9 bases aligning to TRBD1. J was trimmed by 8 bases and V by 6 bases; bases with no gene match: 5. The CDR3 spans 14 residues. From germline, CDR1 is MDHEN and CDR2 SYDVKM. In DNA, the CDR3 is TGTGCCAGCAGACGGACAGGGGATTATTCACCCCTCCACTTT. Residues: CASRRTGDYSPLHF.

V gene TRBV9 combines with J gene TRBJ2-1; 9 nucleotides line up with TRBD2. The CDR3 spans 13 residues. Germline CDR1 and CDR2: SGDLS and YYNGEE. V shed 4 bases and J 7 bases; nucleotides not matched to a gene: 3. The CDR3 loop reads CASSFSGGNEQFF. Here the CDR3 DNA reads TGTGCCAGCAGCTTTAGCGGGGGAAATGAGCAGTTCTTC.

The chain joins TRBV18 to TRBJ1-5; the D gene is possibly TRBD1 (6 bases). V dropped 3 bases and J dropped 6 bases, with 12 bases sitting between them. The CDR3 length is 14 residues. Looked up from germline, CDR1 is KGHSH and CDR2 is LQKENI. In DNA, the CDR3 is TGTGCCAGCTCACCGGGGGGGGGCGGTCAGCCCCAGCATTTT. This sequence encodes CASSPGGGGQPQHF.

J is TRBJ2-7 and V is TRBV18, with D perhaps TRBD2 (5 bases). This CDR3 comprises 13 residues. Per the germline V gene, CDR1 is KGHSH and CDR2 is LQKENI. The ends were cut back, 2 bases at V and 6 bases at J, with 11 bases in the middle. CDR3 loop: CASSPTGVGEQYF. The DNA for the CDR3 is TGTGCCAGCTCACCAACCGGGGTCGGCGAGCAGTACTTC.

The chain combines TRBV3-1 (or the pseudogene TRBV3-2) with TRBJ1-1, with 7 bases aligning to TRBD1. There are 14 residues in the CDR3. Germline CDR1 and CDR2: LGHDT and YNNKEL (reference sequence). After removal of 2 bases from V and 6 bases from J, the junction contained 6 bases not matched to a gene. The CDR3 loop is CASSQLQGISEAFF. The DNA of the CDR3 is TGTGCCAGCAGCCAACTACAGGGGATATCTGAAGCTTTCTTT.

V usage is TRBV18 and J usage is TRBJ1-2; maybe TRBD1 (6 bases). The CDR3 consists of 15 residues. V dropped 6 bases and J dropped 2 bases, with 16 bases sitting between them. CDR1 and CDR2 (germline): KGHSH, LQKENI. CDR3 nucleotide sequence: TGTGCCAGCTCCCCCGGGAAGACAGGAAACTATGGCTACACCTTC. Translation: CASSPGKTGNYGYTF.

A few counts support this clone. The chain uses TRBV27 and TRBJ1-1; D perhaps matches TRBD1 (5 bases). Between the trimmed V and J ends, which lost 3 bases and 4 bases, there was a span of 9 bases. Looked up from germline, CDR1 is MNHEY and CDR2 is SMNVEV (reference sequence). This CDR3 comprises 13 residues. The CDR3 here is CASSFPGGTEAFF. Written as DNA, the CDR3 is TGTGCCAGCAGTTTTCCCGGGGGCACTGAAGCTTTCTTT.

This clone was picked up a small number of times. This chain links TRBV3-1 (or the pseudogene TRBV3-2) with TRBJ2-3, with 9 bases that match TRBD2. Germline V CDR1 and CDR2: LGHDT, YNNKEL (reference sequence). The V and J ends lost 2 bases and 5 bases, in that order; junction bases with no gene match: 11. The CDR3 contains 17 residues. The CDR3 here is CASSQTGGGGAEDTQYF. The DNA of the CDR3 is TGTGCCAGCAGCCAAACTGGTGGCGGGGGGGCTGAAGATACGCAGTATTTT.

Concerning this clone itself: At one of its ends the junction is not consistent with the germline gene, which may arise from a read error. The chain uses TRBV28 and TRBJ1-1, with D possibly being TRBD1 (5 bases). Germline loops: CDR1 MDHEN, CDR2 SYDVKM. This CDR3 has 12 amino acids. CDR3 sequence: CASSLGAREAFF. The DNA for the CDR3 is TGTGCCAGCAGTTTAGGGGCGCGGGAAGCCTTCTTT.

This chain links TRBV11-2 with TRBJ1-1; 7 bases line up with TRBD1. The CDR3 consists of 14 residues. With V trimmed by 9 bases and J by 0 bases, 7 bases remained unmatched. The germline gives CDR1 SGHAT, CDR2 FQNNGV. The CDR3 reads CASRQGGLNTEAFF. CDR3 sequence (DNA): TGTGCCAGTAGGCAGGGGGGCCTGAACACTGAAGCTTTCTTT.

The chain employs TRBV2 and TRBJ2-2; the match to TRBD2 covers 10 bases. Germline assignment: CDR1 SNHLY and CDR2 FYNNEI. This CDR3 is 14 amino acids long. Trimming removed 7 bases from V and 3 bases from J; junction bases left unmatched: 2. CDR3 sequence: CASTLAGYTGELFF. For the CDR3, the DNA is TGTGCCAGCACACTAGCGGGGTACACCGGGGAGCTGTTTTTT.

This chain uses TRBV7-9 with TRBJ2-7, with TRBD1 matching 9 bases. The CDR3 spans 13 residues. Germline V gives CDR1 SEHNR, CDR2 FQNEAQ (reference sequence). Germline trimming cut 11 bases from V and 3 bases from J; bases unmatched to any gene: 8. The CDR3 DNA follows: TGTGCCGGACAGGGACAGGGAAACTACGAGCAGTACTTC. This gives the protein CAGQGQGNYEQYF.

This rearrangement joins TRBV28 to TRBJ1-4, with TRBD1 matching over 7 bases. The CDR3 contains 16 residues. The V segment lost 5 bases and the J segment 5 bases; nucleotides outside the gene matches: 11. Germline CDR1 MDHEN, CDR2 SYDVKM. CDR3 amino acids: CASSLTTGTVNEKLFF. CDR3 bases: TGTGCCAGCAGTCTCACTACCGGGACAGTAAATGAAAAACTGTTTTTT.

The gene calls are TRBV28 and TRBJ1-1; D is undetermined. This CDR3 spans 12 amino acids. V shed 2 bases and J shed 4 bases, with 5 bases lying between them. Germline-derived CDR1 and CDR2 are MDHEN and SYDVKM. CDR3 nucleotide sequence: TGTGCCAGCAGTTTAAGACTCACTGAAGCTTTCTTT. Amino acids: CASSLRLTEAFF.

V and J are TRBV28 and TRBJ2-1; 12 bases agree with TRBD2. The CDR3 loop spans 16 amino acids. From germline, CDR1 is MDHEN and CDR2 SYDVKM. With V trimmed by 6 bases and J by 2 bases, 5 bases remained unmatched. The DNA of the CDR3 is TGTGCCAGCAGAGCTAGCGGGGGGGCCGCCTACAATGAGCAGTTCTTC. Translated: CASRASGGAAYNEQFF.

The genes are TRBV2 and TRBJ2-1; 9 nucleotides line up with TRBD1. CDR1 is SNHLY, CDR2 FYNNEI, per germline. V was pared by 6 bases and J by 4 bases, with 7 bases of the junction left unmatched. CDR3 length: 15 amino acids. For the CDR3, the DNA is TGTGCCAGCAGCCCCAAGGACAGGGGATACAATGAGCAGTTCTTC. Its protein is CASSPKDRGYNEQFF.

This chain joins TRBV5-1 and TRBJ1-2, with 8 bases fitting TRBD1. The CDR3 extends over 15 amino acids. The trim removed 1 base at V and 8 bases at J, leaving 10 bases unmatched. Germline CDR1 and CDR2: SGHRS and YFSETQ. Here the CDR3 reads CASSLKQGALGGYTF. CDR3 nucleotides: TGCGCCAGCAGCTTGAAGCAGGGGGCGCTTGGAGGCTACACCTTC.

V gene TRBV10-3 combines with J gene TRBJ1-3, with D maybe TRBD1 (6 bases). The CDR3 runs 16 residues. V gave up 0 bases and J gave up 0 bases, with 9 bases separating them. CDR1 is ENHRY and CDR2 is SYGVKD in the germline V gene. CDR3 protein: CAISESDSHSGNTIYF. The CDR3, as DNA: TGTGCCATCAGTGAGTCGGACAGCCACTCTGGAAACACCATATATTTT.

The chain employs TRBV4-1 and TRBJ2-2; D uncertain. Germline V lookup: CDR1 MGHRA, CDR2 YSYEKL. The V end was cut by 2 bases, the J end by 4 bases, with 8 bases between. This CDR3 is 14 amino acids long. The CDR3 loop is CASSQNTLTGELFF. CDR3 DNA: TGCGCCAGCAGCCAAAACACCCTCACCGGGGAGCTGTTTTTT.

The CDR3 sequence is CASSQTGRTEAFF. The CDR3 DNA follows: TGTGCCAGCAGCCAGACAGGGCGGACTGAAGCTTTCTTT. V and J are TRBV7-9 and TRBJ1-1; TRBD1 matches at 7 bases. The CDR3 length is 13 residues. CDR1 and CDR2 (germline): SEHNR, FQNEAQ (reference sequence). J lost 5 bases, V lost 5 bases, and 5 bases had no gene match.

This chain joins TRBV2 and TRBJ1-1; D not resolved. Germline-derived CDR1 and CDR2 are SNHLY and FYNNEI. CDR3 length: 15 residues. V was pared by 4 bases and J by 5 bases, with 17 bases between. The chain's CDR3 is CASSVRNEGRTEAFF. The CDR3 coding sequence is TGTGCCAGCAGTGTCAGGAACGAGGGAAGGACTGAAGCTTTCTTT.

For this clone: The junction differs from germline at one of its ends, possibly a read error. The chain joins TRBV11-2 to TRBJ2-7; 8 bases map to TRBD1. The V gene's germline CDR1 is SGHAT and CDR2 FQNNGV. The length of the CDR3 is 12 residues. The CDR3 reads CASSLRDRSPVF. CDR3 nucleotides: TGTGCCAGCAGCCTTCGGGACAGGAGCCCTGTCTTC. The full variable domain, with the rest looked up from reference TRBV11-2 and TRBJ2-7, is EAGVAQSPRYKIIEKRQSVAFWCNPISGHATLYWYQQILGQGPKLLIQFQNNGVVDDSQLPKDRFSAERLKGVDSTLKIQPAKLEDSAVYLCASSLRDRSPVFGPGTRLTVT.